This TCR beta chain is from a study of OX40 agonist ivuxolimab in advanced cancers. In the study overall: Patients' therapy was ivuxolimab, an antibody that acts as an agonist of OX40 (CD134). Study outcomes and limitations: Average numbers of expanded clones were greater in CD8+ T cells than in CD4+.

Measured with immunoSEQ multiplex PCR; TCRdb has only the in-frame clones, and not every one. Among fewer than 80,000 clones listed, 85% to 90% were seen once. This clone was observed a handful of times. Its antigen remains unidentified. Per the germline V gene, CDR1 is MDHEN and CDR2 is SYDVKM. The CDR3 is made up of 12 amino acids. Trimming cost V 10 bases and J 5 bases; bases outside gene matches: 6. The origin of this receptor is an adult with an advanced solid tumor such as melanoma, head and neck, liver or kidney cancer. J is TRBJ1-2 and V is TRBV28, with 8 bases identical to TRBD1. The material was CD4+ or CD8+ T cells sorted from blood, obtained in a trial of the OX40 agonist ivuxolimab. CDR3 DNA: TGTGCCAATTCGGACAGGGCGTATGGCTACACCTTC. This encodes CANSDRAYGYTF.